The entry that follows covers one TCR beta chain sequence. The entry originates in a study of cytotoxic CD8 clonotypes in ibrutinib-treated CLL. Libraries were prepared by immunoSEQ multiplex PCR; TCRdb keeps only in-frame clonotypes and omits some of them. Of about 32,000 clones in the sample, 70% to 80% are singletons; the top ten hold over 15%. The V end lost 4 bases, the J end lost 1 base, and 7 bases lay between the germline ends. From germline, CDR1 is SEHNR and CDR2 FQNEAQ (reference sequence). The CDR3 is 13 residues long. The receptor comes from a human donor with chronic lymphocytic leukemia. The sample consisted of PBMCs, taken at disease progression, from a patient treated with ibrutinib. The chain carries TRBV7-9 and TRBJ1-1; D may be TRBD1 (6 bases). In DNA form, the CDR3 reads TGTGCCAGCAGCTGGACAGAGAACACTGAAGCTTTCTTT. Translation gives CASSWTENTEAFF.